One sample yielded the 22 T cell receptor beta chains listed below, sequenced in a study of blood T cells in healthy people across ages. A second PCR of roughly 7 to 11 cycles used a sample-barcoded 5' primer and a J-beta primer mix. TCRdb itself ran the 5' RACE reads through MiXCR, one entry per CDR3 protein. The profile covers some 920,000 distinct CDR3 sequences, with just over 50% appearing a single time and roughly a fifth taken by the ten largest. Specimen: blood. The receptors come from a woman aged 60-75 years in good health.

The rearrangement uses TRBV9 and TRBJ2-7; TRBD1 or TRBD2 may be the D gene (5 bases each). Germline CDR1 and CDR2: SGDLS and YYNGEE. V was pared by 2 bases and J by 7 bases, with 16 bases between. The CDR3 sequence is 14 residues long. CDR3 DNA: TGTGCCAGCAGCGTGGCTAGCAGGGCCAATGAGCAGTACTTC. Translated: CASSVASRANEQYF.

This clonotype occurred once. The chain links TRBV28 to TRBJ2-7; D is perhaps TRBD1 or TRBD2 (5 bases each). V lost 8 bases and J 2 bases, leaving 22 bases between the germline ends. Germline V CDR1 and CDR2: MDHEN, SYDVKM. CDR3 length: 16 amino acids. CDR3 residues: CASLRGSGHGPYEQYF. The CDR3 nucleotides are TGTGCCAGCCTTAGGGGCAGCGGACACGGACCCTACGAGCAGTACTTC.

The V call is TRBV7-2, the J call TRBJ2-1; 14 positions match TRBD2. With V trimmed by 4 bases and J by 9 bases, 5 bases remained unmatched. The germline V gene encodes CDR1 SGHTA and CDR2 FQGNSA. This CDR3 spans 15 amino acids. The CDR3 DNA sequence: TGTGCCAGCAGCTGGGGACTAGCGGGAGATACTGAGCAGTTCTTC. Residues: CASSWGLAGDTEQFF.

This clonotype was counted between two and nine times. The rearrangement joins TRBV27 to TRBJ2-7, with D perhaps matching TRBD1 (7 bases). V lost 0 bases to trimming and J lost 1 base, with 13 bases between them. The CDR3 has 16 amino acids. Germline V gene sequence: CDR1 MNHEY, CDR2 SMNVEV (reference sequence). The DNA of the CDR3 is TGTGCCAGCAGTTTATCGGCGGGACAGAGATCCTACGAGCAGTACTTC. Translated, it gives CASSLSAGQRSYEQYF.

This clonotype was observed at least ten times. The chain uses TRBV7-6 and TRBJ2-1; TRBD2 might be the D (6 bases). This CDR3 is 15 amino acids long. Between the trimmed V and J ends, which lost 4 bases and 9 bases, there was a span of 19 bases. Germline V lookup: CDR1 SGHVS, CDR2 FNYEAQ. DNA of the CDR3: TGTGCCAGCAGCTCCCGTCGCGGGCGGGATACTGAGCAGTTCTTC. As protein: CASSSRRGRDTEQFF.

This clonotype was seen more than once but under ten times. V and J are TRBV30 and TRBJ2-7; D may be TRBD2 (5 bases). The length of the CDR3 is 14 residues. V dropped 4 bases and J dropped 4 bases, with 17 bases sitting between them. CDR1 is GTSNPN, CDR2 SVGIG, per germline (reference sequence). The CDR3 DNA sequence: TGTGCCTGGAAGCTCGGGGAAACCCGTTACGAGCAGTACTTC. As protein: CAWKLGETRYEQYF.

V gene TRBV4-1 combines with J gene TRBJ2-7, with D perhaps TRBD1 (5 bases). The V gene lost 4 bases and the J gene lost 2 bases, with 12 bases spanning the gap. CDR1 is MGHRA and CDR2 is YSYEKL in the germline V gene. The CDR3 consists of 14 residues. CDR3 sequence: CASSPTTTAYEQYF. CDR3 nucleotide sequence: TGCGCCAGCAGCCCTACAACGACAGCCTACGAGCAGTACTTC.

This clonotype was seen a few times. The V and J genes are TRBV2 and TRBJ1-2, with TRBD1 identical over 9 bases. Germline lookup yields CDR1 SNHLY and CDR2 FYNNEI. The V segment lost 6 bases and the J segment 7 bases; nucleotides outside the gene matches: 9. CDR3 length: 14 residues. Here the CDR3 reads CASSVAGTGSGYTF. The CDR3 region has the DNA TGTGCCAGCAGCGTAGCCGGGACAGGGTCTGGCTACACCTTC.

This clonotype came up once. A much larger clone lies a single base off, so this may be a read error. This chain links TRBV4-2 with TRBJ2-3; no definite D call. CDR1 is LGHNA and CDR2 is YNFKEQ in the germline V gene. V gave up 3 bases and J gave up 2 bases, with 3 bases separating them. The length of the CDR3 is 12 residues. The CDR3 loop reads CASSHDTDTQYF. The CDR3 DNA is TGTGCCAGCAGCCACGACACAGATACGCAGTATTTT.

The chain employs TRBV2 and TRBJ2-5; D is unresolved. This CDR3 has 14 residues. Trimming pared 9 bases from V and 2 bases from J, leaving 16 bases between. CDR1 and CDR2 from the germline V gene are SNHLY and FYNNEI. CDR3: CASRNNVDQETQYF. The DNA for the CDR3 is TGTGCCAGTAGAAACAATGTGGATCAAGAGACCCAGTACTTC. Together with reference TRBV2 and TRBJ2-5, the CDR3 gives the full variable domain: EPEVTQTPSHQVTQMGQEVILRCVPISNHLYFYWYRQILGQKVEFLVSFYNNEISEKSEIFDDQFSVERPDGSNFTLKIRSTKLEDSAMYFCASRNNVDQETQYFGPGTRLLVL.

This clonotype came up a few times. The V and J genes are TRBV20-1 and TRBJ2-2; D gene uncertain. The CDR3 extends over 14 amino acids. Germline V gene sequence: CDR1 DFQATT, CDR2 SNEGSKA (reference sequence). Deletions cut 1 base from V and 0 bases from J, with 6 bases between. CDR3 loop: CSARVETNTGELFF. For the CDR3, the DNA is TGCAGTGCTAGAGTCGAGACGAACACCGGGGAGCTGTTTTTT.

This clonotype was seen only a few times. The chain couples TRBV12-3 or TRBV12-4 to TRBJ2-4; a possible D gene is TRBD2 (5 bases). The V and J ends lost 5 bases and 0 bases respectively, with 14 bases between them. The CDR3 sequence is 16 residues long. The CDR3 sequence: CASSAGVTIAKNIQYF. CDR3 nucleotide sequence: TGTGCCAGCAGTGCGGGCGTGACTATAGCCAAAAACATTCAGTACTTC.

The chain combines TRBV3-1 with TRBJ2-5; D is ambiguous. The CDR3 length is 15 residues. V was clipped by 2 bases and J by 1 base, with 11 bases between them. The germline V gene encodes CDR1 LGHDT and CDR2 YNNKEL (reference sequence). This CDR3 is CASSQQSGFQETQYF. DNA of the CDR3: TGTGCCAGCAGCCAACAGTCGGGCTTCCAAGAGACCCAGTACTTC.

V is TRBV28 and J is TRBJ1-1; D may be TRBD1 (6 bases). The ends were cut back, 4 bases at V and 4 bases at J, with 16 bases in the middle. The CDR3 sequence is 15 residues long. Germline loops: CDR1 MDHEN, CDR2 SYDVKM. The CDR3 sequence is CASSSPGALGTEAFF. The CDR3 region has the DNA TGTGCCAGCAGTTCCCCAGGGGCGCTGGGCACTGAAGCTTTCTTT.

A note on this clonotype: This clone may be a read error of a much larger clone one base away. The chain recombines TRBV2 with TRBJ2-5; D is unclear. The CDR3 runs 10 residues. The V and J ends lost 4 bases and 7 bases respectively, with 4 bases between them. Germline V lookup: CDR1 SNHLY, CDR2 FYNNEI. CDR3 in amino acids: CASSAGTQYF. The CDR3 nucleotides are TGTGCCAGCAGTGCGGGGACCCAGTACTTC.

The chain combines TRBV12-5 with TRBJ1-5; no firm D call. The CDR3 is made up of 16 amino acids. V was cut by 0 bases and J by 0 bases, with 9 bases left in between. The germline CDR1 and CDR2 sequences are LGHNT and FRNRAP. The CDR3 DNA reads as TGTGCTAGTGGTTTGGTTCCGGAGCCTAGCAATCAGCCCCAGCATTTT. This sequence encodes CASGLVPEPSNQPQHF.

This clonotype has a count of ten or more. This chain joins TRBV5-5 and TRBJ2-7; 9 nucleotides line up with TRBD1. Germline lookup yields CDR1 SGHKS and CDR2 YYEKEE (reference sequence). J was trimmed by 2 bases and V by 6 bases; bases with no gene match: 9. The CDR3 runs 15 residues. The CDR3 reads CASTLRGDRAYEQYF. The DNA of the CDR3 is TGTGCCAGCACCTTAAGGGGGGACAGGGCCTACGAGCAGTACTTC.

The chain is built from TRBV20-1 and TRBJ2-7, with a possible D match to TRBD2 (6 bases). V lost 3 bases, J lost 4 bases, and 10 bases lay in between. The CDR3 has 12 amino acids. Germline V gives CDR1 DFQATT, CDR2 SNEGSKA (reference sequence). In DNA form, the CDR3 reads TGCAGTGCTAGCGGGAGCGTTTACGAGCAGTACTTC. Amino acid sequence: CSASGSVYEQYF.

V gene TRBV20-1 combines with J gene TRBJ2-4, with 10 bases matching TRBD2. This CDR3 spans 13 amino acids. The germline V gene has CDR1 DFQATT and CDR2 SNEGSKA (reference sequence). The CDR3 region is CSAPSGRGDIQYF. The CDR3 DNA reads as TGCAGCGCGCCTAGCGGGAGAGGGGACATTCAGTACTTC.

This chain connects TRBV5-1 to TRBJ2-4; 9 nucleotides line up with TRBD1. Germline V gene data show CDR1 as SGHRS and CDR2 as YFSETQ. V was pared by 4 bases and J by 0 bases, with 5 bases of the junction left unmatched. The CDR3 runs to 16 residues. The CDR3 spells CASSTGDREAKNIQYF. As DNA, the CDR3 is TGCGCCAGCAGCACCGGGGACAGGGAAGCCAAAAACATTCAGTACTTC.

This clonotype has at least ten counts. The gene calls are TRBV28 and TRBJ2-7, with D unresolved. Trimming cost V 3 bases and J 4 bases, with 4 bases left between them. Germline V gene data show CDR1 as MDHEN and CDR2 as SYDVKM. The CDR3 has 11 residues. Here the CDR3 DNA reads TGTGCCAGCAGTTTTCTGTACGAGCAGTACTTC. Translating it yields CASSFLYEQYF. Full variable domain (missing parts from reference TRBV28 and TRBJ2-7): DVKVTQSSRYLVKRTGEKVFLECVQDMDHENMFWYRQDPGLGLRLIYFSYDVKMKEKGDIPEGYSVSREKKERFSLILESASTNQTSMYLCASSFLYEQYFGPGTRLTVT.

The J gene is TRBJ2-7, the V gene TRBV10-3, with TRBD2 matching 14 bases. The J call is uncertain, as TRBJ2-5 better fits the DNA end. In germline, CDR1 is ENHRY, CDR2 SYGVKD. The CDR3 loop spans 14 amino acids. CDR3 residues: CASGLAGGFGTQYF. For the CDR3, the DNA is TGTGCCAGTGGACTAGCGGGGGGATTCGGGACCCAGTACTTC.